What follows describes a single T cell receptor (beta chain). No cognate antigen has been identified for it. Base qualities are not recorded, but no much larger clone differs from it by a single base. Whole blood was collected in K2EDTA tubes by collaborating institutions according to the institutions' own protocols. Collaborator samples were shipped for TCRbeta analysis as frozen whole blood, isolated PBMCs, or DNA extracted from either sample type. V drops 0 bases and J drops 2 bases, leaving 15 bases in between. CDR1 and CDR2, per the germline V gene, are SGHDN and FVKESK. CDR3 length: 17 amino acids, cysteine to phenylalanine. Just CDR3 DNA is preserved here, 51 bases in frame from base 1. The data are from a study of blood T cell repertoires in COVID-19 (dated by TCRdb to about 2020). Looking at the study overall: Collaborator samples came from the United States, Italy and Spain and covered acute and convalescent phases of COVID-19. The prospective study material was composed of cDNA or gDNA derived from T cells, B-cell-depleted T cells, or PBMCs. Deeply sampled blood TCRbeta repertoires from subjects exposed to, actively infected with, or recovered from COVID-19 were included in the dataset. The repertoires were made available in a free public database intended to serve as a resource for research on the immune response to SARS-CoV-2. The samples were drawn from two sources: the first 160 participants of the ongoing ImmuneRACE study, and over 1,000 subjects contributed by 6 global collaborators. The sample metadata nearly always contained a de-identified subject ID, COVID-19 status, age in years and sex. Where available, HLA class I and class II types were obtained from metadata supplied by the sample provider rather than from assay-based typing. The full study reports these points: The amount of clinical and demographic metadata varied by source and participant and was provided uncurated.

The immunoSEQ Assay, a bias-controlled multiplex PCR, was used to amplify TCRbeta CDR3 regions from genomic DNA. On the authors' methods: Nucleated cell counts per sample were estimated from amplification of reference gene primers within the assay. To quantify the absolute abundance of each unique TCRbeta CDR3 rearrangement, sequence reads were collapsed and filtered. For each sample, productive Simpson clonality was calculated as the square root of Simpson's diversity index across productive rearrangements. This is the immuneACCESS table as TCRdb keeps it, with only in-frame sequences that have V and J called. A part of the clones is gone; compared with another copy, unresolved V genes explain less than half, and the rest is unexplained. The V and J calls and clone size are taken from that table; D and trimming were inferred from the DNA. The sample profile shows roughly 120,000 clones; more than 60% of them were found once. The top ten clonotypes cover roughly 2.7% of the sample.

The chain was built from TRBV14 and TRBJ2-3, with a tentative D gene TRBD2 over 5 matching bases. This receptor was identified in a man aged 45 to 65 with acute or convalescent COVID-19. Sequenced sample: peripheral blood. The CDR3 protein is CASSQDPGLILTDTQYF. The DNA sequence is TGTGCCAGCAGCCAAGATCCCGGACTGATCCTCACAGATACGCAGTATTTT.